This TCR beta chain was observed in a study of blood T cell repertoires in COVID-19. Across the whole study: From the United States, Italy and Spain came samples of acute and convalescent COVID-19. The cDNA or gDNA used as material had been derived from T cells, B-cell-depleted T cells, or PBMCs.

Assay used: immunoSEQ multiplex PCR; TCRdb lists only in-frame clones, some missing. The sample consists of over 80,000 clones, 79% of them appearing once. The sequence came from a woman of 80 years or more with active or convalescent COVID-19. Sequenced input: peripheral blood.

CDR3 nucleotide sequence: TGTGCCAGCAGCCACGGGGACAGGGGAGGCGAGCAGTACTTC. Protein: CASSHGDRGGEQYF. The J gene is TRBJ2-7, the V gene TRBV5-4, with 10 bases identical to TRBD1. This CDR3 is built from 14 residues. The junction had 7 bases not matched to a gene; V was cut back by 4 bases and J by 6 bases. Germline V gives CDR1 SGHNT, CDR2 YYREEE (reference sequence). Based on the CDR3 plus reference TRBV5-4 and TRBJ2-7, the full variable domain is ETGVTQSPTHLIKTRGQQVTLRCSSQSGHNTVSWYQQALGQGPQFIFQYYREEENGRGNFPPRFSGLQFPNYSSELNVNALELDDSALYLCASSHGDRGGEQYFGPGTRLTVT.